The sequence of this T cell receptor (beta chain) was determined in a study of cytomegalovirus exposure and HLA in healthy donors. Whole-study findings and limits: Further analysis was carried out later, and it showed several of the most significant clusters appearing linked to common viral pathogens.

Sampled while nominally healthy, donors likely had unrecorded immune exposures. Primers: 60 Vbeta forward and 13 Jbeta reverse. Clones were read by immunoSEQ multiplex PCR, and TCRdb kept only the in-frame ones, dropping some. The table includes under 250,000 clones, 80% to 85% detected once. This clone was seen a few times. The antigen remains undetermined. This sequence originates from a woman aged 55-69 years in good health and CMV-seropositive. The sequenced sample was PBMCs.

In DNA form, the CDR3 reads TGCGCCAGCAGCCACCTACTAGCGGGAGACCTTACGAACACCGGGGAGCTGTTTTTT. Translated: CASSHLLAGDLTNTGELFF. V gene TRBV4-1 combines with J gene TRBJ2-2; TRBD2 matches 11 bases. The length of the CDR3 is 19 residues. The germline gives CDR1 MGHRA, CDR2 YSYEKL. The trim removed 3 bases at V and 0 bases at J, leaving 9 bases unmatched.